Presented here are 9 T cell receptor beta chains from one specimen sequenced in a study of early T cells in non-severe SARS-CoV-2 infection. Using its own MiXCR run on the 5' RACE reads, TCRdb lists one record per CDR3 protein. The sample has roughly 29,000 distinct CDR3 sequences; around 6.1% are singletons. Specimen: whole blood, collected at baseline. Receptors were obtained from an adult who was a healthcare worker with PCR-confirmed SARS-CoV-2 infection or an uninfected control (not recorded which).

This clonotype was seen repeatedly, ten times or more. The rearrangement joins TRBV5-1 to TRBJ2-3, with TRBD2 as a possible D gene (6 bases). CDR1 and CDR2 (germline): SGHRS, YFSETQ. The CDR3 runs to 16 residues. V gave up 0 bases and J gave up 4 bases, with 15 bases separating them. CDR3 in DNA: TGCGCCAGCAGCTTGGTGGGCGGGATGTCTCCAGATACGCAGTATTTT. Translated: CASSLVGGMSPDTQYF.

This clonotype was counted at least ten times. The chain employs TRBV4-2 and TRBJ2-7; 7 bases are a match to TRBD1. Germline loops: CDR1 LGHNA, CDR2 YNFKEQ. There are 12 residues in the CDR3. V lost 4 bases and J lost 5; bases outside the gene matches: 2. CDR3 DNA sequence: TGTGCCAGCAGCCCAACAGGGGACGAGCAGTACTTC. Amino acid sequence: CASSPTGDEQYF.

The sample holds many counts of this clonotype. The germline gene is not matched at one end of the junction; a read error may be the cause. The chain has TRBV4-2 and TRBJ2-1, with 13 bases aligning to TRBD2. There are 16 residues in the CDR3. CDR1 and CDR2 from the germline V gene are LGHNA and YNFKEQ. The CDR3 here is CASSKDQGLAGQYQFF. As DNA, the CDR3 is TGTGCCAGCAGCAAAGATCAGGGACTAGCGGGACAATATCAGTTCTTC.

In this sample, this clonotype turned up many times. The rearrangement joins TRBV20-1 to TRBJ1-2; D might be TRBD1 (5 bases). With 5 bases removed from V and 2 bases from J, the gap between germline ends came to 12 bases. The CDR3 runs 13 residues. CDR1 and CDR2 (germline): DFQATT, SNEGSKA (reference sequence). CDR3 bases: TGCAGTGCTGAGGACACCATCAACTATGGCTACACCTTC. Protein sequence: CSAEDTINYGYTF.

The sample holds a few counts of this clonotype. This sequence joins TRBV18 and TRBJ1-1; no definite D call. CDR1 is KGHSH, CDR2 LQKENI, per germline. The CDR3 runs to 16 residues. With 3 bases removed from V and 4 bases from J, the gap between germline ends came to 18 bases. The CDR3: CASSPPATAIGTEAFF. In nucleotides, the CDR3 is TGTGCCAGCTCACCGCCCGCAACGGCCATCGGCACTGAAGCTTTCTTT.

This clonotype has ten or more counts. This rearrangement joins TRBV24-1 to TRBJ1-3; D might be TRBD1 (6 bases). The CDR3 has 12 amino acids. Trimming left V 9 bases short and J 4 bases short, with 9 bases between. Germline loops: CDR1 KGHDR, CDR2 SFDVKD. In nucleotides, the CDR3 is TGTGCCACCCAGGGGCCCGGAAACACCATATATTTT. Amino acids: CATQGPGNTIYF.

There are many counts of this clonotype. The chain has TRBV20-1 and TRBJ2-2, with D possibly matching TRBD2 (6 bases). Germline V gene sequence: CDR1 DFQATT, CDR2 SNEGSKA (reference sequence). Trimming took off 3 bases at V and 0 bases at J, with 17 bases between the two ends. The CDR3 sequence is 17 residues long. The CDR3 reads CSASPLRGGPNTGELFF. The CDR3 nucleotides are TGCAGTGCTAGTCCCCTCCGTGGAGGGCCGAACACCGGGGAGCTGTTTTTT.

This clonotype came up a few times. This chain links TRBV27 with TRBJ2-7; no definite D call. The CDR3 has 15 residues. The germline gives CDR1 MNHEY, CDR2 SMNVEV (reference sequence). The V end was cut by 2 bases, the J end by 0 bases, with 11 bases between. The CDR3 here is CASSLRSAVSYEQYF. The CDR3 nucleotides are TGTGCCAGCAGTTTAAGGTCCGCAGTCTCCTACGAGCAGTACTTC.

This clonotype is deemed medium-sized. V usage is TRBV6-2 or TRBV6-3 and J usage is TRBJ2-7, with D possibly being TRBD2 (5 bases). The CDR3 contains 17 residues. V lost 0 bases and J 1 base, leaving 16 bases between the germline ends. Germline V CDR1 and CDR2: MNHEY, SVGEGT. CDR3 DNA sequence: TGTGCCAGCAGTTACTCGCCGGACTCCCAGAAATCCTACGAGCAGTACTTC. Its translation: CASSYSPDSQKSYEQYF.